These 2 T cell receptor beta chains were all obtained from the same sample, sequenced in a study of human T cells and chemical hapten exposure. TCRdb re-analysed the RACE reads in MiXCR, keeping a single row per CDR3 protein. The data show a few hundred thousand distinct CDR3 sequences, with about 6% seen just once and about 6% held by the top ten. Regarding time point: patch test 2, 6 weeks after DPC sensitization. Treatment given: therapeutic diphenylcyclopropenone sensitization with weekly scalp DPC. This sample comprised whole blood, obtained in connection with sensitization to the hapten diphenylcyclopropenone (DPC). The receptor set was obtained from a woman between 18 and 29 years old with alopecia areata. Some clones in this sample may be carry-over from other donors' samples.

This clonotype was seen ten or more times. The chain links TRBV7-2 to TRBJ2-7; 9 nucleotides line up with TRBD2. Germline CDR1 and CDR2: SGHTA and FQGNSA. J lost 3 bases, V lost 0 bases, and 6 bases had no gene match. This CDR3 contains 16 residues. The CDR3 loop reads CASSLASSGGHYEQYF. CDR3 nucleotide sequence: TGTGCCAGCAGCTTAGCGAGTAGCGGGGGCCACTACGAGCAGTACTTC. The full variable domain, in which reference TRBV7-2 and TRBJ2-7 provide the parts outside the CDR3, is GAGVSQSPSNKVTEKGKDVELRCDPISGHTALYWYRQSLGQGLEFLIYFQGNSAPDKSGLPSDRFSAERTGGSVSTLTIQRTQQEDSAVYLCASSLASSGGHYEQYFGPGTRLTVT.

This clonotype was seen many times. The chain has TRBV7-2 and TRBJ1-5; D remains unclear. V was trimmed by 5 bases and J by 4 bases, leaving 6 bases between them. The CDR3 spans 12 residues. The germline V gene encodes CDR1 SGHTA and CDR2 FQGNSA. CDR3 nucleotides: TGTGCCAGCAGCCTTATGAATCAGCCCCAGCATTTT. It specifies CASSLMNQPQHF. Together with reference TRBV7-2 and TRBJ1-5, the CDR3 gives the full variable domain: GAGVSQSPSNKVTEKGKDVELRCDPISGHTALYWYRQSLGQGLEFLIYFQGNSAPDKSGLPSDRFSAERTGGSVSTLTIQRTQQEDSAVYLCASSLMNQPQHFGDGTRLSIL.